One sample yielded the 28 T cell receptor beta chains listed below, sequenced in a study of read filtering for tumor transcriptome and immune sequencing. Molecular barcoded adaptors covering alpha/delta and beta/gamma chains were used on approximately 400 ng RNA. TCRdb ran MiXCR on the reads and lists one entry per CDR3 protein. The sample records approximately 61,000 distinct CDR3 sequences, nearly 20% being singletons. Sequenced input: a population of CD138-negative cells sorted from bone marrow. These receptors were collected from a donor aged 40 or over with multiple myeloma.

This clonotype was detected ten times or more. The chain employs TRBV29-1 and TRBJ2-1; 10 bases map to TRBD2. The CDR3 covers 12 residues. The ends lost 6 bases at V and 8 bases at J; junction bases unmatched: 4. CDR1 is SQVTM and CDR2 is ANQGSEA in the germline V gene. The CDR3 nucleotides are TGCAGCGTCGGGACTAGCGATCATGAGCAGTTCTTC. Its protein is CSVGTSDHEQFF.

This clonotype has a count of ten or more. The chain combines TRBV11-3 with TRBJ2-1, with D perhaps TRBD2 (5 bases). Germline assignment: CDR1 SGHNT and CDR2 YENEEA. V was cut by 5 bases and J by 1 base, with 18 bases left in between. The CDR3 has 17 residues. The CDR3 DNA sequence: TGTGCCAGCAGCCCCCCTTTGGCTCCGGGGTCCTACAATGAGCAGTTCTTC. This codes for CASSPPLAPGSYNEQFF.

This clonotype has a handful of counts. This sequence joins TRBV19 and TRBJ1-5; tentative D call: TRBD1 (5 bases). V was clipped by 4 bases and J by 8 bases, with 18 bases between them. From germline, CDR1 is LNHDA and CDR2 SQIVND (reference sequence). The CDR3 has 15 residues. The CDR3, as DNA: TGTGCCAGTAGTAAAGGGCAGGGAACGGGGAAGCCCCAGCATTTT. It is translated as CASSKGQGTGKPQHF. The full variable domain, its missing parts supplied by reference TRBV19 and TRBJ1-5, is DGGITQSPKYLFRKEGQNVTLSCEQNLNHDAMYWYRQDPGQGLRLIYYSQIVNDFQKGDIAEGYSVSREKKESFPLTVTSAQKNPTAFYLCASSKGQGTGKPQHFGDGTRLSIL.

At least ten counts were recorded for this clonotype. The rearrangement uses TRBV20-1 and TRBJ2-2; 7 nucleotides agree with TRBD1. This CDR3 contains 15 residues. After removal of 1 base from V and 0 bases from J, the junction contained 2 bases not matched to a gene. Germline lookup yields CDR1 DFQATT and CDR2 SNEGSKA (reference sequence). In DNA form, the CDR3 reads TGCAGTGCTAGAGCCGGGACAGCGAACACCGGGGAGCTGTTTTTT. Translated, it gives CSARAGTANTGELFF.

A word on this clonotype: This may come from a read error, since a much larger clone is one base off. The chain has TRBV15 and TRBJ2-5; D may be TRBD2 (6 bases). The germline gives CDR1 LNHNV, CDR2 YYDKDF (reference sequence). The CDR3 is 16 amino acids. Between the trimmed V and J ends, which lost 1 base and 5 bases, there was a span of 17 bases. CDR3 loop: CATSRVAGKTRETQYF. CDR3 nucleotides: TGTGCCACCAGCAGAGTGGCGGGAAAGACCAGGGAGACCCAGTACTTC.

This clonotype has at least ten counts. The rearrangement joins TRBV24-1 to TRBJ2-2; 10 positions match TRBD1. V lost 4 bases, J lost 4 bases, and 5 bases stayed unmatched. Germline assignment: CDR1 KGHDR and CDR2 SFDVKD. The CDR3 extends over 16 amino acids. The CDR3 here is CATSDPRTGGTGELFF. DNA for the CDR3: TGTGCCACCAGTGACCCTAGGACAGGGGGCACCGGGGAGCTGTTTTTT.

This clonotype was recorded many times. V gene TRBV20-1 combines with J gene TRBJ2-1; D not resolved. Germline V lookup: CDR1 DFQATT, CDR2 SNEGSKA (reference sequence). The CDR3 runs 12 residues. The V end lost 5 bases, the J end lost 9 bases, and 14 bases lay between the germline ends. CDR3 protein: CSAPDRFIEQFF. The CDR3 DNA is TGCAGTGCTCCTGACCGTTTTATTGAGCAGTTCTTC.

As regards this clonotype: A clone one base away is much larger, so this may be a read error. The conserved closing phenylalanine or tryptophan is absent in this CDR3, likely reflecting a read error. CDR3 loop: CSATQGAGFNQPQHL. As DNA, the CDR3 is TGCAGTGCTACCCAAGGAGCGGGGTTTAATCAGCCCCAGCATCTT. J is TRBJ1-5 and V is TRBV20-1; D unresolved. Per germline, CDR1 DFQATT and CDR2 SNEGSKA (reference sequence). Trimming took off 4 bases at V and 4 bases at J, with 17 bases between the two ends. CDR3 size: 15 residues.

This clonotype was detected ten times or more. The CDR3 here is CASSASRGDTQYF. The DNA of the CDR3 is TGTGCCAGCAGTGCATCCAGGGGAGATACGCAGTATTTT. J is TRBJ2-3 and V is TRBV2; D perhaps matches TRBD1 (6 bases). Germline CDR1 is SNHLY and CDR2 is FYNNEI. CDR3 length: 13 amino acids. With 4 bases removed from V and 5 bases from J, the gap between germline ends came to 10 bases.

This clonotype was counted many times. The chain employs TRBV6-5 and TRBJ2-3, with D tentatively TRBD1 (6 bases). Germline CDR1 reads MNHEY; CDR2 reads SVGAGI. The CDR3 is 11 residues long. V was cut by 9 bases and J by 4 bases, with 8 bases left in between. CDR3 loop: CASRTADTQYF. CDR3 nucleotides: TGTGCCAGTCGGACAGCAGATACGCAGTATTTT.

Many counts were recorded for this clonotype. V gene TRBV10-3 combines with J gene TRBJ2-2; D call uncertain. V was trimmed by 0 bases and J by 7 bases, leaving 6 bases between them. This CDR3 region has 13 residues. Germline V gene sequence: CDR1 ENHRY, CDR2 SYGVKD. This CDR3 is CAISESNGGELFF. DNA of the CDR3: TGTGCCATCAGTGAGTCGAATGGCGGGGAGCTGTTTTTT.

This clonotype occurred many times. The chain links TRBV12-5 to TRBJ2-2; 7 bases agree with TRBD1. The ends lost 2 bases at V and 4 bases at J; junction bases unmatched: 7. This CDR3 contains 16 residues. CDR1 and CDR2 (germline): LGHNT, FRNRAP. As DNA, the CDR3 is TGTGCTAGTGGTTTGTTAATTGACAGGGTCACCGGGGAGCTGTTTTTT. Translation: CASGLLIDRVTGELFF.

This clonotype was recorded at least ten times. The DNA for the CDR3 is TGTGCCAGCAGACCAGGGATAGGAACCGGGGAGCTGTTTTTT. It is translated as CASRPGIGTGELFF. This chain links TRBV3-1 with TRBJ2-2; the D gene is possibly TRBD1 (5 bases). V was trimmed by 6 bases and J by 5 bases, leaving 13 bases between them. The germline gives CDR1 LGHDT, CDR2 YNNKEL (reference sequence). The CDR3 has 14 amino acids.

This clonotype occurred many times. The chain recombines TRBV5-1 with TRBJ2-3; perhaps TRBD2 as D (6 bases). CDR3 size: 14 residues. Looked up from germline, CDR1 is SGHRS and CDR2 is YFSETQ. V dropped 2 bases and J dropped 6 bases, with 13 bases sitting between them. The CDR3 DNA is TGCGCCAGCAGCTTCGGGCTAGCGTCGGATACGCAGTATTTT. It is translated as CASSFGLASDTQYF.

This clonotype was counted ten times or more. V gene TRBV5-1 combines with J gene TRBJ2-5; D is ambiguous. Trimming pared 4 bases from V and 5 bases from J, leaving 15 bases between. CDR1 is SGHRS and CDR2 is YFSETQ in the germline V gene. This CDR3 spans 14 amino acids. CDR3 amino acids: CASSPTGSRETQYF. In DNA, the CDR3 is TGCGCCAGCAGCCCGACTGGCTCGAGGGAGACCCAGTACTTC.

There are many counts of this clonotype. This chain connects TRBV7-9 to TRBJ1-1; possible D gene TRBD1, 6 bases. The CDR3 is made up of 15 amino acids. V shed 5 bases and J shed 10 bases, with 23 bases lying between them. The V gene's germline CDR1 is SEHNR and CDR2 FQNEAQ (reference sequence). The CDR3 protein is CASSHGTPRPGVAFF. For the CDR3, the DNA is TGTGCCAGCAGCCACGGGACACCCAGGCCTGGGGTAGCTTTCTTT.

This clonotype has at least ten counts. This chain uses TRBV7-2 with TRBJ2-5; 7 nucleotides match TRBD2. The CDR3 is 15 residues long. The ends lost 5 bases at V and 3 bases at J; junction bases unmatched: 9. Germline CDR1 SGHTA, CDR2 FQGNSA. The CDR3 loop reads CASSPDGGGKETQYF. CDR3 nucleotides: TGTGCCAGCAGCCCAGATGGGGGGGGAAAAGAGACCCAGTACTTC.

On this clonotype: This could be a read error, since a much larger clone is one nucleotide away. The chain uses TRBV5-1 and TRBJ2-7, with D perhaps matching TRBD1 (6 bases). The length of the CDR3 is 15 residues. Per the germline V gene, CDR1 is SGHRS and CDR2 is YFSETQ. The V and J ends lost 4 bases and 0 bases respectively, with 14 bases between them. CDR3: CASSTSDSSSYEQYF. For the CDR3, the DNA is TGCGCCAGCAGCACCTCGGACAGCAGCTCCTACGAGCAGTACTTC.

Of note for this clonotype: A much bigger clone sits one base away, suggesting this may be a read error. The chain has TRBV5-6 and TRBJ2-7; maybe TRBD1 (5 bases). Per germline, CDR1 SGHDT and CDR2 YYEEEE. This CDR3 is 14 amino acids long. The CDR3 coding sequence is TGTGTCAGCAGCTTGGTGCAGGGTTACAACGAGCAGTACTTC. Translating gives CVSSLVQGYNEQYF.

In this sample, this clonotype turned up a few times. The chain links TRBV28 to TRBJ1-2; 12 nucleotides align to TRBD1. CDR3 length: 17 amino acids. Unmatched junction bases numbered 12, after V lost 6 bases and J lost 4 bases. The germline V gene has CDR1 MDHEN and CDR2 SYDVKM. The CDR3 bases are TGTGCCAGCAGCCCACCCGGGCGGGGACAGGGGGCCTATGGCTACACCTTC. It codes for CASSPPGRGQGAYGYTF.

Details on this clonotype: One base away lies a much larger clone, so this may be a sequencing read error. The CDR3 reads CASSAQGLAGRPYTGELFF. Here the CDR3 DNA reads TGTGCCAGTAGTGCACAGGGGCTAGCGGGAAGACCGTACACCGGGGAGCTGTTTTTT. The chain is built from TRBV19 and TRBJ2-2, with 9 bases that match TRBD2. The CDR3 covers 19 residues. The J segment lost 3 bases and the V segment lost 5 bases, leaving 16 bases of the junction unmatched. CDR1 and CDR2 from the germline V gene are LNHDA and SQIVND (reference sequence).

This clonotype came up many times. This sequence joins TRBV6-5 and TRBJ2-5; tentative D call: TRBD1 (6 bases). Germline CDR1 MNHEY, CDR2 SVGAGI. The length of the CDR3 is 15 residues. Trimming took off 5 bases at V and 3 bases at J, with 16 bases between the two ends. The CDR3 coding sequence is TGTGCCAGCAGTACTACCCGGACAGCTAAAGAGACCCAGTACTTC. This gives the protein CASSTTRTAKETQYF.

About this clonotype: The conserved phenylalanine or tryptophan is not found at the CDR3 terminus, so this likely reflects a read error. The CDR3 bases are TGTGACAGCAGTTTCGCGGGAGGGCCGATGAATGAGCAGTTCCTC. Translated, it gives CDSSFAGGPMNEQFL. The V call is TRBV28, the J call TRBJ2-1, with 9 nucleotides matching TRBD2. This CDR3 contains 15 residues. Germline V gives CDR1 MDHEN, CDR2 SYDVKM.

Details on this clonotype: A much larger clonotype is one base distant, so this may be a read error. The chain links TRBV29-1 to TRBJ2-5; D not resolved. Trimming cost V 7 bases and J 5 bases, with 8 bases left between them. The CDR3 length is 10 residues. Looked up from germline, CDR1 is SQVTM and CDR2 is ANQGSEA. The CDR3 DNA sequence: TGCAGCGATAGACTGGAGACCCAGTACTTC. It specifies CSDRLETQYF.

At least ten counts were recorded for this clonotype. The chain joins TRBV28 to TRBJ1-1; D gene ambiguous. Trimming shortened V by 2 bases and J by 1 base, and 8 bases separated the two germline ends. This CDR3 comprises 14 residues. Per germline, CDR1 MDHEN and CDR2 SYDVKM. The CDR3 is CASSLGPPNTEAFF. In DNA form, the CDR3 reads TGTGCCAGCAGTTTAGGACCGCCGAACACTGAAGCTTTCTTT.

For this clonotype: Because it lacks the conserved phenylalanine or tryptophan at the end, this CDR3 is likely a read error. The chain has TRBV24-1 and TRBJ2-2; no clear D. CDR1 is KGHDR, CDR2 SFDVKD, per germline. V was trimmed by 5 bases and J by 5 bases, leaving 11 bases between them. The CDR3 consists of 14 residues. CDR3 DNA: TGTGCCACCAGTGGCTACATAGAGACCGGGGAGCTGTTTCTT. Translated, it gives CATSGYIETGELFL.

Remarks on this clonotype: A much larger clone differs from this one at a single base, so this may be a read error. The J gene is TRBJ1-5, the V gene TRBV20-1; tentative D call: TRBD1 (5 bases). The CDR3 length is 13 residues. Trimming took off 3 bases at V and 6 bases at J, with 12 bases between the two ends. CDR1 and CDR2 (germline): DFQATT, SNEGSKA (reference sequence). CDR3 DNA sequence: TGCAGTGCTAGTAGGCCGGGGGTTCAGCCCCAGCATTTT. Its protein is CSASRPGVQPQHF.

The table lists this clonotype with many counts. V and J are TRBV6-5 and TRBJ2-5; D unclear. V lost 6 bases and J lost 2, with 13 bases in between. From germline, CDR1 is MNHEY and CDR2 SVGAGI. This CDR3 is built from 14 residues. The CDR3 spells CASSPIGYQETQYF. CDR3 DNA sequence: TGTGCCAGCAGCCCAATCGGGTATCAAGAGACCCAGTACTTC.